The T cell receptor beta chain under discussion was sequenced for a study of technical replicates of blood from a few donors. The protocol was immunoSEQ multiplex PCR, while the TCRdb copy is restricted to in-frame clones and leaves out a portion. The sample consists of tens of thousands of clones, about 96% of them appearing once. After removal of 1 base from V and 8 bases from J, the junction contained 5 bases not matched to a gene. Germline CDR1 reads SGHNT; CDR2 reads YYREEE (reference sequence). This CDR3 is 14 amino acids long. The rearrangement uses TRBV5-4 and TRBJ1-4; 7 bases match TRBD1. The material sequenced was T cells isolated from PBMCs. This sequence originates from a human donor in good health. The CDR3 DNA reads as TGTGCCAGCAGCTTGCACAGGGGAGAGGAAAAACTGTTTTTT. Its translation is CASSLHRGEEKLFF.